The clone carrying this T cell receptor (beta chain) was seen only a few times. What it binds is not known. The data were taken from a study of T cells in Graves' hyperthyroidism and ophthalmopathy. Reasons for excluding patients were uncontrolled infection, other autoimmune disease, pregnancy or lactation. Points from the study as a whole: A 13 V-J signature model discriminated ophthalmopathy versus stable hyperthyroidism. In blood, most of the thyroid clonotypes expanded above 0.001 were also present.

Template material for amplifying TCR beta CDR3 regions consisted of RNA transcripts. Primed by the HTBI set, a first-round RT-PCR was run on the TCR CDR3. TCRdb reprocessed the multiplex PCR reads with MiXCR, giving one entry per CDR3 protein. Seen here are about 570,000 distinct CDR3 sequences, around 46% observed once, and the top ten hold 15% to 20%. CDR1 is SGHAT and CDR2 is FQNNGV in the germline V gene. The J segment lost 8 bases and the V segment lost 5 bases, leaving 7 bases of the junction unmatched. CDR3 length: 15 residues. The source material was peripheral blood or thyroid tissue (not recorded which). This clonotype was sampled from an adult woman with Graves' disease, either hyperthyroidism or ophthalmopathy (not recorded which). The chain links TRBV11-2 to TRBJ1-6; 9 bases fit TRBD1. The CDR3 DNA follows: TGTGCCAGCAGCCTGGGGGACAGGGTGGATTCACCCCTCCACTTT. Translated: CASSLGDRVDSPLHF.